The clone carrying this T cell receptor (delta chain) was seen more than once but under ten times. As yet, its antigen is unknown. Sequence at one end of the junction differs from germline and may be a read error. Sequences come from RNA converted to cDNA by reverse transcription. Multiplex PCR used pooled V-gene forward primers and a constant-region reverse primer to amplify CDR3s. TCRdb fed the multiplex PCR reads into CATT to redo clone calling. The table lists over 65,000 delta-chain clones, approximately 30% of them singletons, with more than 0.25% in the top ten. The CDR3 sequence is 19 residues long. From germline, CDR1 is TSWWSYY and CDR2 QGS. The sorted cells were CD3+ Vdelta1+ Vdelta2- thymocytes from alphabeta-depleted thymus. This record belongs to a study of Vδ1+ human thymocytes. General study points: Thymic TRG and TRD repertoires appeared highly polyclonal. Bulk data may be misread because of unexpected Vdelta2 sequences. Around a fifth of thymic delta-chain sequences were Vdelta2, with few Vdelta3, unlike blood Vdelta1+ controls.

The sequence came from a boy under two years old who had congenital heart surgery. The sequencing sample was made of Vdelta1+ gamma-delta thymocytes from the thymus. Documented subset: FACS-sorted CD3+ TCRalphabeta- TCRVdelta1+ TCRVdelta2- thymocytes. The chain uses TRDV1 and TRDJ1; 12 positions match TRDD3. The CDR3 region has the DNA TGTGCTCTTGGGGAACCCCTTTTACTGGGGGATACCGACACCGATAAACGCATCTTT. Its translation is CALGEPLLLGDTDTDKRIF.